The 29 T cell receptor beta chains below all came from one sample that was sequenced in a study of blood T cell repertoires in COVID-19. Clones were sequenced by immunoSEQ multiplex PCR, and TCRdb holds only the in-frame ones, with some missing. Of under 200,000 clones detected, 80% to 90% appear once; the ten largest clones hold 0.85% to 1.2%. The specimen was peripheral blood. Source of these receptors: a man aged 35 to 55 with acute or convalescent COVID-19.

A few counts support this clone. The chain carries TRBV6-1 and TRBJ2-7; tentatively, D is TRBD2 (6 bases). V lost 0 bases, J lost 4 bases, and 13 bases lay in between. This CDR3 has 15 amino acids. Germline CDR1 and CDR2: MNHNS and SASEGT. CDR3 DNA: TGTGCCAGCAGTGAAGCTACCGGAGGGGTATACGAGCAGTACTTC. This gives the protein CASSEATGGVYEQYF.

The chain has TRBV6-6 and TRBJ2-1, with D perhaps matching TRBD1 (5 bases). The germline V gene encodes CDR1 MNHNY and CDR2 SVGAGI (reference sequence). The V gene lost 6 bases and the J gene lost 0 bases, with 9 bases spanning the gap. The CDR3 consists of 14 residues. Here the CDR3 reads CASSPDSSYNEQFF. The DNA for the CDR3 is TGTGCCAGCAGCCCCGACAGCTCCTACAATGAGCAGTTCTTC.

The chain uses TRBV5-6 and TRBJ1-1, with D perhaps TRBD1 (5 bases). The CDR3 length is 13 residues. Germline V gives CDR1 SGHDT, CDR2 YYEEEE. The ends were cut back, 6 bases at V and 5 bases at J, with 14 bases in the middle. The CDR3 nucleotides are TGTGCCAGCATTCCCAGGGCCGGAACTGAAGCTTTCTTT. This codes for CASIPRAGTEAFF.

The J gene is TRBJ1-1, the V gene TRBV6-1; TRBD1 is a possible D gene (5 bases). The germline CDR1 and CDR2 sequences are MNHNS and SASEGT. V was cut by 2 bases and J by 1 base, with 11 bases left in between. This CDR3 region has 15 residues. The CDR3 region is CASSENGARNTEAFF. The CDR3 region has the DNA TGTGCCAGCAGTGAAAATGGGGCAAGGAACACTGAAGCTTTCTTT.

The gene calls are TRBV18 and TRBJ2-3; 7 bases match TRBD2. V dropped 2 bases and J dropped 4; count of bases not matched to a gene: 3. CDR3 length equals 14 residues. The V gene's germline CDR1 is KGHSH and CDR2 LQKENI. The CDR3 nucleotides are TGTGCCAGCTCACCAAGCGGGGTCGCAGATACGCAGTATTTT. Protein product: CASSPSGVADTQYF.

The chain's CDR3 is CASHLAGGLFYEQYF. CDR3 in DNA: TGCGCCAGTCACCTAGCGGGGGGCCTTTTCTACGAGCAGTACTTC. This sequence joins TRBV5-1 and TRBJ2-7; 11 positions match TRBD2. The CDR3 contains 15 residues. The V and J ends lost 8 bases and 3 bases, in that order; junction bases with no gene match: 10. Germline assignment: CDR1 SGHRS and CDR2 YFSETQ. Full variable domain (outside the CDR3, taken from reference TRBV5-1 and TRBJ2-7): KAGVTQTPRYLIKTRGQQVTLSCSPISGHRSVSWYQQTPGQGLQFLFEYFSETQRNKGNFPGRFSGRQFSNSRSEMNVSTLELGDSALYLCASHLAGGLFYEQYFGPGTRLTVT.

With regard to this clone: At one of its ends the junction is not consistent with the germline gene, which may arise from a read error. The same CDR3 can be traced to other DNA sequences in this sample. The chain couples TRBV29-1 to TRBJ1-2; 11 bases map to TRBD1. CDR3 length equals 14 residues. Germline CDR1 is SQVTM and CDR2 is ANQGSEA. CDR3 nucleotide sequence: TGCAGCGTTGAAGATCTCCTGTGGACAGGGGGCTTATCCTTC. Encoded protein: CSVEDLLWTGGLSF.

The chain is built from TRBV6-1 and TRBJ2-7; 9 nucleotides agree with TRBD1. Germline V gives CDR1 MNHNS, CDR2 SASEGT. Trimming removed 2 bases from V and 2 bases from J; junction bases left unmatched: 4. The CDR3 is 15 residues long. The CDR3 sequence: CASSESGTGPYEQYF. The CDR3 DNA reads TGTGCCAGCAGTGAATCCGGGACAGGGCCCTACGAGCAGTACTTC.

This sequence joins TRBV6-5 and TRBJ2-1; maybe TRBD1 (5 bases). The ends were cut back, 5 bases at V and 7 bases at J, with 12 bases in the middle. This CDR3 comprises 13 residues. CDR1 and CDR2 from the germline V gene are MNHEY and SVGAGI. CDR3 bases: TGTGCCAGCAGTACCACCCAGGGAAATGAGCAGTTCTTC. Its translation: CASSTTQGNEQFF.

V and J are TRBV11-2 and TRBJ1-5, with D possibly matching TRBD1 (6 bases). The CDR3 has 15 residues. Germline V lookup: CDR1 SGHAT, CDR2 FQNNGV. V lost 2 bases and J 4 bases, leaving 12 bases between the germline ends. DNA of the CDR3: TGTGCCAGCAGCTTAAGGGCAGGGGCAAATCAGCCCCAGCATTTT. Translating it yields CASSLRAGANQPQHF.

V is TRBV19 and J is TRBJ1-5; TRBD1 might be the D (6 bases). V was shortened by 7 bases and J by 4 bases, with 14 bases between the two germline ends. There are 14 residues in the CDR3. Germline V lookup: CDR1 LNHDA, CDR2 SQIVND (reference sequence). The CDR3 region is CASTTGQLNQPQHF. CDR3 DNA sequence: TGTGCCAGTACCACGGGACAACTTAATCAGCCCCAGCATTTT.

This chain joins TRBV4-3 and TRBJ1-1; 7 positions agree with TRBD1. V lost 4 bases and J lost 1; bases outside the gene matches: 12. The CDR3 runs to 17 residues. CDR1 and CDR2 from the germline V gene are LGHNA and YSLEER. DNA of the CDR3: TGCGCCAGCAGCCCCGGTCAAGGGGGCAGGGGGAACACTGAAGCTTTCTTT. Translation: CASSPGQGGRGNTEAFF.

The J gene is TRBJ2-4, the V gene TRBV24-1; no reliable D call. CDR3 length: 15 residues. CDR1 is KGHDR, CDR2 SFDVKD, per germline. The germline V and J ends were trimmed by 0 bases and 1 base, with 6 bases remaining between them. The CDR3 protein is CATSDLERAKNIQYF. The CDR3 DNA reads as TGTGCCACCAGTGATTTGGAGAGGGCCAAAAACATTCAGTACTTC.

The chain couples TRBV7-2 to TRBJ2-3; D call uncertain. V shed 3 bases and J shed 2 bases, with 3 bases lying between them. Germline loops: CDR1 SGHTA, CDR2 FQGNSA. The CDR3 loop spans 12 amino acids. The CDR3 bases are TGTGCCAGCAGCTTCAACACAGATACGCAGTATTTT. Amino acid sequence: CASSFNTDTQYF. Full variable domain (remainder filled in from reference TRBV7-2 and TRBJ2-3): GAGVSQSPSNKVTEKGKDVELRCDPISGHTALYWYRQSLGQGLEFLIYFQGNSAPDKSGLPSDRFSAERTGGSVSTLTIQRTQQEDSAVYLCASSFNTDTQYFGPGTRLTVL.

As for this clone: This is likely a read error, given that the CDR3 carries no conserved phenylalanine or tryptophan at its end. The DNA is left out, because the CDR3 cannot be placed on it with certainty; the CDR3 is given as TCRdb lists it. The gene calls are TRBV5-3 and TRBJ1-2. TRBV5-3 is annotated as an ORF whose role is uncertain. Counting both end residues, the CDR3 totals 10 amino acids. This chain's CDR3 is CARSFLRRWL.

This clone was found once. The J gene is TRBJ2-7, the V gene TRBV5-5, with a possible D match to TRBD2 (5 bases). The CDR3 consists of 14 residues. CDR1 is SGHKS and CDR2 is YYEKEE in the germline V gene (reference sequence). Trimming took off 2 bases at V and 3 bases at J, with 12 bases between the two ends. The CDR3 DNA sequence: TGTGCCAGCAGCTTCCCCCGAGGGAGCTACGAGCAGTACTTC. As protein: CASSFPRGSYEQYF.

J is TRBJ2-1 and V is TRBV5-4, with D unclear. This CDR3 is 15 amino acids long. The germline V gene has CDR1 SGHNT and CDR2 YYREEE (reference sequence). The V and J ends lost 0 bases and 1 base respectively, with 8 bases between them. The CDR3: CASSLDYTSYNEQFF. The CDR3 nucleotides are TGTGCCAGCAGCTTGGACTATACTTCCTACAATGAGCAGTTCTTC.

This clone has just a few counts. The chain couples TRBV6-5 to TRBJ2-7, with 7 nucleotides matching TRBD1. CDR1 MNHEY and CDR2 SVGAGI come from the germline V gene. This CDR3 region has 15 residues. Losses at the gene ends were 5 bases for V and 2 bases for J; bases not matched to a gene: 9. CDR3 loop: CASSRTLDRTYEQYF. CDR3 bases: TGTGCCAGCAGTCGGACCTTGGACAGGACCTACGAGCAGTACTTC.

The chain links TRBV13 to TRBJ1-2; tentative D call: TRBD1 (6 bases). There are 13 residues in the CDR3. V gave up 5 bases and J gave up 8 bases, with 15 bases separating them. Germline CDR1 PRHDT, CDR2 FYEKMQ (reference sequence). The CDR3 is CASSREQGVGYTF. The DNA for the CDR3 is TGTGCCAGCAGCAGAGAACAGGGAGTCGGCTACACCTTC.

The chain uses TRBV7-3 and TRBJ2-1, with 7 nucleotides matching TRBD2. The J segment lost 2 bases and the V segment lost 5 bases, leaving 3 bases of the junction unmatched. Germline loops: CDR1 SGHTA, CDR2 FQGTGA. The CDR3 contains 14 residues. CDR3 DNA: TGTGCCAGCAGCGGGGGGGTTGCCTACAATGAGCAGTTCTTC. It is translated as CASSGGVAYNEQFF.

The gene calls are TRBV7-9 and TRBJ1-2; 7 positions agree with TRBD1. CDR1 SEHNR and CDR2 FQNEAQ come from the germline V gene (reference sequence). The CDR3 has 14 amino acids. V shed 5 bases and J 4 bases; nucleotides not matched to a gene: 7. CDR3 nucleotide sequence: TGTGCCAGCAGCCGAGAGACAGGGAGCTATGGCTACACCTTC. This translates into CASSRETGSYGYTF.

CDR3 in DNA: TGTGCCAGTAGTAAGACGAACAGGGGAACTGGAAACACCATATATTTT. It specifies CASSKTNRGTGNTIYF. This chain uses TRBV19 with TRBJ1-3, with 7 positions matching TRBD1. The CDR3 consists of 16 residues. Germline trimming cut 4 bases from V and 2 bases from J; bases unmatched to any gene: 8. Germline CDR1 and CDR2: LNHDA and SQIVND (reference sequence).

This clone was picked up one time. This sequence joins TRBV9 and TRBJ2-3, with 16 nucleotides matching TRBD2. V lost 3 bases and J lost 1; bases outside the gene matches: 8. CDR1 is SGDLS, CDR2 YYNGEE, per germline. This CDR3 is built from 19 residues. The CDR3 here is CASSGPGTSGGAGTDTQYF. The CDR3 nucleotides are TGTGCCAGCAGCGGACCAGGGACTAGCGGGGGGGCCGGCACAGATACGCAGTATTTT.

The J gene is TRBJ1-4, the V gene TRBV6-1; D remains unclear. The CDR3 totals 14 residues. In germline, CDR1 is MNHNS, CDR2 SASEGT. Trimming stripped 3 bases from V and 7 bases from J, with 12 bases between. The CDR3, as DNA: TGTGCCAGCAGTGATCGCGGGCGCGGTGAAAAACTGTTTTTT. Protein sequence: CASSDRGRGEKLFF.

This chain links TRBV9 with TRBJ2-3; 8 bases agree with TRBD2. Germline V gene sequence: CDR1 SGDLS, CDR2 YYNGEE. CDR3 length: 15 amino acids. V trimming: 0 bases; J trimming: 5 bases; junction bases outside the gene matches: 5. CDR3: CASSVAGGGGDTQYF. CDR3 sequence (DNA): TGTGCCAGCAGCGTAGCGGGGGGGGGCGGAGATACGCAGTATTTT.

The chain employs TRBV3-1 (or the pseudogene TRBV3-2) and TRBJ1-1, with D perhaps TRBD1 (5 bases). V dropped 6 bases and J dropped 1 base, with 15 bases sitting between them. In germline, CDR1 is LGHDT, CDR2 YNNKEL (reference sequence). The CDR3 contains 15 residues. As DNA, the CDR3 is TGTGCCAGCAGTCTCGGGGGGTACCCGAACACTGAAGCTTTCTTT. Its translation: CASSLGGYPNTEAFF.

The V and J genes are TRBV5-1 and TRBJ1-2; D is undetermined. The ends were cut back, 0 bases at V and 1 base at J, with 7 bases in the middle. Germline V lookup: CDR1 SGHRS, CDR2 YFSETQ. The CDR3 loop spans 14 amino acids. The CDR3 protein is CASSLDMINYGYTF. DNA for the CDR3: TGCGCCAGCAGCTTGGACATGATTAACTATGGCTACACCTTC.

The V gene is TRBV3-1 (or the pseudogene TRBV3-2), the J gene TRBJ1-4, with 11 bases aligning to TRBD1. Germline-derived CDR1 and CDR2 are LGHDT and YNNKEL (reference sequence). This CDR3 is 15 amino acids long. J gave up 7 bases and V 4 bases, and 5 bases lay outside the gene matches. The CDR3 region is CASSLRTGGREKLFF. The DNA of the CDR3 is TGTGCCAGCAGCCTACGGACAGGGGGCCGTGAAAAACTGTTTTTT.

CDR3 DNA sequence: TGTGCCAGCAGCTCGGGGGGGGCCTACAATGAGCAGTTCTTC. Amino acid sequence: CASSSGGAYNEQFF. The chain recombines TRBV7-2 with TRBJ2-1, with 8 bases matching TRBD2. Germline V gene data show CDR1 as SGHTA and CDR2 as FQGNSA. The J segment lost 2 bases and the V segment lost 4 bases, leaving 1 base of the junction unmatched. The CDR3 length is 14 residues.